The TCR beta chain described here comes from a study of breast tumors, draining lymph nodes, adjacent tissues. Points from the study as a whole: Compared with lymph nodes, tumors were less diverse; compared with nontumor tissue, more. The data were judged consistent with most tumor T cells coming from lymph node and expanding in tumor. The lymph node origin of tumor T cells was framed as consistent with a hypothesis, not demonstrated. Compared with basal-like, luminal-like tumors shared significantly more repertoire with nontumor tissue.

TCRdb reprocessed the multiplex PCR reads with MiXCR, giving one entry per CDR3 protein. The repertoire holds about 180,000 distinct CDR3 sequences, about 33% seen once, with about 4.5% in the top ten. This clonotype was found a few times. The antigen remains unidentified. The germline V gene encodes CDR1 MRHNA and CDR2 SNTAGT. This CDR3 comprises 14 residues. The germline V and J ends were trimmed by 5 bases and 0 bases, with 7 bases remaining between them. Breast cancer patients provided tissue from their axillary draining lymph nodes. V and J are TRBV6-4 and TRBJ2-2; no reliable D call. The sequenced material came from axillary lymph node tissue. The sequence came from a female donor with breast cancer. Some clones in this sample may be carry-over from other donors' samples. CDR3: CASSHRPNTGELFF. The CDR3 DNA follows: TGTGCCAGCAGTCACCGGCCGAACACCGGGGAGCTGTTTTTT.